The TCR beta chain described here comes from a study of vaccination effects on CD4 cells after COVID-19 (dated by TCRdb to between 2021 and 2023). Looking at the study overall: Participants received two doses of either the BNT162b2 or the mRNA-1273 mRNA SARS-CoV-2 vaccine. Cultures from other donors in the study were sequenced using the Oncomine TCR Beta short-read assay on an Illumina iSeq 100. In both COVID-19 convalescent patients and infection-naive vaccine recipients, the study compared SARS-CoV-2 spike-specific CD4+ TCR repertoires from before mRNA vaccination with those from after it. Altogether, roughly 10 COVID-19 convalescent patients and a handful of SARS-CoV-2-naive healthy vaccine recipients made up the full study.

The investigation overall reported the following: Only a small number of convalescent patients were included, and no early post-infection timepoints were available, which limited the study. In healthy vaccine recipients, vaccine-induced clones were almost all SARS-CoV-2 mono-reactive, with only 1 of 255 cross-reactive with common cold coronaviruses. Both infection-induced and vaccine-induced clones contracted markedly at late post-vaccination timepoints, which is consistent with waning T cell responses.

V loses 0 bases, J loses 0 bases, and the germline ends lie 7 bases apart. Reading the germline V gene (reference sequence) gives CDR1 SGHKS and CDR2 YYEKEE. The CDR3 runs 16 amino acids, cysteine and phenylalanine included. Of the read, only the CDR3 DNA is kept; its 48 bases are in frame from base 1. To prepare the library, the immunoSEQ multiplex PCR assay was applied. TCR beta CDR3 sequencing was performed on DNA from the cultured, isolated CD4+ T cells. In the authors' own workflow: Non-productive TCR sequences were discarded, and reads were trimmed to the CDR3 region, with only CDR3s of 7 or more amino acids retained. Antigen-specific clonotypes were identified using the MANAFEST web app by comparison of expansion in peptide wells against reference cultures. For clones to be considered positive, expansion at FDR<0.05 versus reference and all other wells, an odds ratio above 5, and a frequency above 0.1% in two replicate wells were required. A clonotype was called cross-reactive if it was significantly expanded both in SARS-CoV-2 spike wells and in at least one common cold coronavirus spike condition. CDR3 similarity was assessed by Levenshtein distance using the stringdist R package, and unrooted trees were constructed with ape in R 3.6.1. TCRdb's version of the immuneACCESS table is confined to in-frame rearrangements and falls short of the full clone set. An unresolved V gene accounts for under half of the shortfall where checked; the remainder is of unknown origin. That table furnishes V, J and clone size, whereas the DNA furnished D and trimming. This sample lists about 43,000 clones; roughly 79% were detected once. 9.5% to 14% of the sample belongs to the ten largest clones.

The ViraFEST assay stimulated PBMC with viral peptide pools and then used TCR sequencing to identify antigen-specific CD4+ T cell clonotypes by expansion. After approximately eleven days of culture, CD4+ T cells were isolated with the EasySep CD4+ T cell isolation kit. Negative nucleocapsid antibody results before and after vaccination confirmed that the healthy vaccine recipients had no prior SARS-CoV-2 infection. Some 2.2 million PBMC per well were cultured in IMDM with around 5.3% human AB serum, 8.5 to 10 IU/ml IL-2 and gentamicin, plus 10 ug/ml peptides. Half of the culture medium was replaced with fresh IL-2-containing medium on days 3 and 7. Unless otherwise noted, each peptide stimulation condition was cultured in triplicate wells. PBMC were separated from whole blood using Ficoll-Paque Plus gradient centrifugation and were then either cryopreserved at -140C or used fresh. The overlapping peptide pools covered the spike proteins of SARS-CoV-2 as well as those of the common cold coronaviruses HCoV-NL63, HCoV-OC43 and HCoV-229E. Genomic DNA was extracted from cultured CD4+ T cells with the QIAamp micro DNA kit.

As to this clone: Its antigen target is currently unknown. Per-nucleotide qualities are absent, and no much larger clonotype sits a single base away.

Here the sequenced sample was CD4+ T cells from PBMCs cultured with SARS-CoV-2 spike peptides, taken before COVID-19 vaccination. The cell subset or site label of this sample denotes: SARS-CoV-2 spike overlapping peptide pool stimulation. The chain is encoded by TRBV5-5 joined to TRBJ1-6, with no reliable assignment of the D segment. The sequence was collected from a human donor who received a COVID-19 vaccine. The CDR3 here reads CASSLAASSYNSPLHF. The DNA is TGTGCCAGCAGCTTGGCCGCGAGCTCCTATAATTCACCCCTCCACTTT.